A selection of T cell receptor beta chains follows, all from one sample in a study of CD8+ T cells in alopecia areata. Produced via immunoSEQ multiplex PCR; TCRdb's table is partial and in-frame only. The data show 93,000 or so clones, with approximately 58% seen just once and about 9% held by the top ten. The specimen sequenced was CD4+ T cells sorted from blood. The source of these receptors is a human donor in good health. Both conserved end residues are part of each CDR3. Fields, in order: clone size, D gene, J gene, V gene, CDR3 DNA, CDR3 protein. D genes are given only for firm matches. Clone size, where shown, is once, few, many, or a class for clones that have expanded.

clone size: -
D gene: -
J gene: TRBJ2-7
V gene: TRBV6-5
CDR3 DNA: TGTGCCAGCAGTTACAAGTACACAGGATACGAGCAGTACTTC
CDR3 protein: CASSYKYTGYEQYF

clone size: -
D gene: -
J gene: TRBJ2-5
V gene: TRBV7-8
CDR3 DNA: TGTGCCAGCAGCCAACCTAAGGCGGGAGAGACCCAGTACTTC
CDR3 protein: CASSQPKAGETQYF

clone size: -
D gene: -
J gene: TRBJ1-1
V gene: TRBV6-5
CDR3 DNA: TGTGCCAGCAGTTCAAACCTGAACACTGAAGCTTTCTTT
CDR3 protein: CASSSNLNTEAFF

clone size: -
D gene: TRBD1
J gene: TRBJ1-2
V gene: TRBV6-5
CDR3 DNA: TGTGCCAGCAGTTACGTGACAGGGGGCTATGGCTACACCTTC
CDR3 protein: CASSYVTGGYGYTF

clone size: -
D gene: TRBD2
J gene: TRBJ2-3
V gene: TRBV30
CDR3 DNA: TGTGCCTGGAGCATACGGACTAGCGGGGGAACTACGCAGTATTTT
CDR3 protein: CAWSIRTSGGTTQYF

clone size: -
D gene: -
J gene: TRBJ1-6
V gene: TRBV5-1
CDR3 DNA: TGCGCCAGCAGCTTACAGCGGGATTCACCCCTCCACTTT
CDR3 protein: CASSLQRDSPLHF

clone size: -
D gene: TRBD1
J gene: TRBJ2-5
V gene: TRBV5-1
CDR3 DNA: TGCGCCAGCAGCAAAGGACAGGGGAATCAAGAGACCCAGTACTTC
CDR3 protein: CASSKGQGNQETQYF

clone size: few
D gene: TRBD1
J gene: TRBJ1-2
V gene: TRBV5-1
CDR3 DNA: TGCGCCAGCAGCTTGCGGCCCAGGGGGCCCTTATATGGCTACACCTTC
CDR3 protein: CASSLRPRGPLYGYTF

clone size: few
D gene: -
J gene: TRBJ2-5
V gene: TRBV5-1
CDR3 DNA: TGCGCCAGCAGCTTCGACAGTACCCAAGAGACCCAGTACTTC
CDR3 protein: CASSFDSTQETQYF

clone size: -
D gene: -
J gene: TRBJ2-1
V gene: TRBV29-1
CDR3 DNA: TGCAGCGTTGAACGCGGGACAAGGATGAATGAGCAGTTCTTC
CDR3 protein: CSVERGTRMNEQFF

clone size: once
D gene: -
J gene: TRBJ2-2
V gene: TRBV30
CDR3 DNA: TGTGCCTGGGGCGGGACACCCACCGGGGAGCTGTTTTTT
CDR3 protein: CAWGGTPTGELFF

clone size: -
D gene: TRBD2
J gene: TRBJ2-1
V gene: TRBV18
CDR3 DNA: TGTGCCAGCTCGCCCGGACTAGCGGTCTTAAATGAGCAGTTCTTC
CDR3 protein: CASSPGLAVLNEQFF

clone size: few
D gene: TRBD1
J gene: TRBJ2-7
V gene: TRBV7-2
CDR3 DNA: TGTGCCAGCAGCTTCTTGGCTGCCGGGACAGGGGGGTCCTACGAGCAGTACTTC
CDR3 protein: CASSFLAAGTGGSYEQYF

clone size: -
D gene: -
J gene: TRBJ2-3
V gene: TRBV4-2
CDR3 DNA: TGTGCCAGCAGCCAAGTTGAAGATACGCAGTATTTT
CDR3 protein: CASSQVEDTQYF

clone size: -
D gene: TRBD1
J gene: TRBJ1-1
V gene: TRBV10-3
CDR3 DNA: TGTGCCATCAGTCGGACAGGGGGCGTGAACACTGAAGCTTTCTTT
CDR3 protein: CAISRTGGVNTEAFF

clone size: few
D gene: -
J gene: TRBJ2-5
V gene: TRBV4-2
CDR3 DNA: TGTGCCAGCAGCCGGGCGGACCAAGAGACCCAGTACTTC
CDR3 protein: CASSRADQETQYF

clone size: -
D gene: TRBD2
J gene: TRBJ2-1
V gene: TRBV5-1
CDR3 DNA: TGCGCCAGCACCTCCGGGACTAGCGGGGGGGCTAACTACAATGAGCAGTTCTTC
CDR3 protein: CASTSGTSGGANYNEQFF

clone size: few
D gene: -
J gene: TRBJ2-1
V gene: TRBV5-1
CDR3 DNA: TGCGCCAGCAGCTTGGGGGACGTGCACAATGAGCAGTTCTTC
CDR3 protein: CASSLGDVHNEQFF

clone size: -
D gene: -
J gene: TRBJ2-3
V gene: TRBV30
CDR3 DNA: TGTGCCTGGACCCCGGGGCACAGCGCAGATACGCAGTATTTT
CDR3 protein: CAWTPGHSADTQYF

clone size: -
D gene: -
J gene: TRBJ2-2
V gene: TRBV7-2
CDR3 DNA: TGTGCCAGCAGCTTACGGGTGTGGGGGACTCTTAACACCGGGGAGCTGTTTTTT
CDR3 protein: CASSLRVWGTLNTGELFF

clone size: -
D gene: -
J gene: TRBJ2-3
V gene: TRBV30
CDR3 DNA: TGTGCCTGGATGGCTAGCTTCCGCACAGATACGCAGTATTTT
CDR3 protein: CAWMASFRTDTQYF

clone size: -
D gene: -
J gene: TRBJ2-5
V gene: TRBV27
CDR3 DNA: TGTGCCAGCAGTTTAGGTCAGGGGACCCAAGAGACCCAGTACTTC
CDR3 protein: CASSLGQGTQETQYF

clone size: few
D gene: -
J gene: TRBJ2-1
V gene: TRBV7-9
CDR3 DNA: TGTGCCAGCAGCTTAGGGATTGCCTACAATGAGCAGTTCTTC
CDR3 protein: CASSLGIAYNEQFF